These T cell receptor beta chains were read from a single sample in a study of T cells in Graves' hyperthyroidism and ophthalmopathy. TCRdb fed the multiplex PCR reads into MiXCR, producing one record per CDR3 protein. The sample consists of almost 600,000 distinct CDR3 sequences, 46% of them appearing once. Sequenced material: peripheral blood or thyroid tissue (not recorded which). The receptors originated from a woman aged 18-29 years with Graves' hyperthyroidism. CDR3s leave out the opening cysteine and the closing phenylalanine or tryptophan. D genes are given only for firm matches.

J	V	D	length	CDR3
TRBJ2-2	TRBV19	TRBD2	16	ASIGQEISGVSIGELF
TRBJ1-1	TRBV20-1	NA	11	SGTEPSGTEAF
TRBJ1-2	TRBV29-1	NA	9	SVEGDYGYT
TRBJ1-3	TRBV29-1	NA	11	SVERNSGNTIY
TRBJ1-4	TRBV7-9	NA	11	ASSGQGSEKLF
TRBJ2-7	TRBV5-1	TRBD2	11	ATTSGPTYEQY
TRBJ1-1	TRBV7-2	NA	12	ASSFRDANTEAF
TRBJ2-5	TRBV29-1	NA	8	TRSGETQY
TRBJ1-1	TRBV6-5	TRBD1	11	ATVPPGGTEAF
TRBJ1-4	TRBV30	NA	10	AWSLGFEKLF
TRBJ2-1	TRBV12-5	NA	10	ASGPATGERF
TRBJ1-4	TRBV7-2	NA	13	ASSLDLGDNEKLF
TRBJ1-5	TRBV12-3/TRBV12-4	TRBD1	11	ASGYRGNQPQH
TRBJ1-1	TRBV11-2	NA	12	ASSFDRLWTEAF
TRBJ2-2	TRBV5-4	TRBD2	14	ASFATSGRQTGELF
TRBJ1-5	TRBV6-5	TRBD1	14	ASSKGTGRYNQPQH
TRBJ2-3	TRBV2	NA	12	ASSELRGTDTQY
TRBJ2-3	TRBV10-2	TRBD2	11	ATLAGEADTQY
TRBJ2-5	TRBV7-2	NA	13	ASSLGTLYQETQY
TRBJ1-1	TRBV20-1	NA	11	SAREWASTEAF
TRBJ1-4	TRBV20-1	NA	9	SAAGGEKLF
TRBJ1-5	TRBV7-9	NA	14	ASTRGLQWYNEPQH